These 24 T cell receptor beta chains were sequenced from one sample in a study of T cells after yellow fever vaccination. Each CDR3 protein is one row after TCRdb ran MiXCR on the 5' RACE reads. The sample has about 400,000 distinct CDR3 sequences, around a tenth seen once; the top ten hold 15% to 20%. Here the sequenced sample was PBMCs, taken on the day of the first yellow fever vaccination. The receptors stem from a man aged 18 to 35 who received the YFV17D yellow fever vaccine.

The V gene is TRBV15, the J gene TRBJ2-1, with 11 positions matching TRBD2. CDR1 and CDR2 from the germline V gene are LNHNV and YYDKDF (reference sequence). V gave up 5 bases and J gave up 6 bases; unmatched junction bases: 6. This CDR3 comprises 15 residues. This CDR3 is CATSEGLAEPNEQFF. DNA for the CDR3: TGTGCCACCAGCGAGGGACTAGCGGAACCCAATGAGCAGTTCTTC.

This chain uses TRBV6-5 with TRBJ2-7; TRBD2 agrees at 9 bases. The CDR3 is made up of 15 amino acids. With 1 base clipped from V and 2 bases from J, the junction kept 3 bases outside the gene matches. The germline CDR1 and CDR2 sequences are MNHEY and SVGAGI. Here the CDR3 DNA reads TGTGCCAGCAGTTACTGGGCTAGCGGGACCTACGAGCAGTACTTC. Translating it yields CASSYWASGTYEQYF.

This clonotype has a handful of counts. The genes are TRBV20-1 and TRBJ2-5, with D possibly matching TRBD2 (6 bases). The CDR3 runs to 17 residues. V was cut by 1 base and J by 1 base, with 19 bases left in between. CDR1 DFQATT and CDR2 SNEGSKA come from the germline V gene (reference sequence). The DNA of the CDR3 is TGCAGTGCTAGAGCCTTCGAGGGGCGGGGAATCCAAGAGACCCAGTACTTC. This translates into CSARAFEGRGIQETQYF.

This clonotype was counted a few times. CDR3 in amino acids: CAWKVVGGASYNEQFF. In nucleotides, the CDR3 is TGTGCCTGGAAGGTAGTCGGGGGGGCCTCCTACAATGAGCAGTTCTTC. The chain couples TRBV30 to TRBJ2-1, with 8 nucleotides matching TRBD2. V was pared by 4 bases and J by 0 bases, with 8 bases of the junction left unmatched. Germline lookup yields CDR1 GTSNPN and CDR2 SVGIG (reference sequence). The CDR3 length is 16 residues.

The sample holds a few counts of this clonotype. V gene TRBV11-1 combines with J gene TRBJ2-7; 7 bases line up with TRBD2. The CDR3 consists of 15 residues. After removal of 5 bases from V and 2 bases from J, the junction contained 9 bases not matched to a gene. Germline V gene data show CDR1 as SGHAT and CDR2 as FQDESV (reference sequence). The DNA of the CDR3 is TGTGCCAGCAGCCCAACCGGGACTAACACCTACGAGCAGTACTTC. As protein: CASSPTGTNTYEQYF.

V and J are TRBV7-2 and TRBJ2-7, with D unresolved. This CDR3 is built from 14 residues. Trimming left V 0 bases short and J 3 bases short, with 9 bases between. Germline V gene data show CDR1 as SGHTA and CDR2 as FQGNSA. CDR3 sequence (DNA): TGTGCCAGCAGCTTAGCCCTGGGGTACTACGAGCAGTACGTC. Its protein is CASSLALGYYEQYV.

This clonotype has just a few counts. The chain has TRBV24-1 and TRBJ1-1; D ambiguous. The germline V gene encodes CDR1 KGHDR and CDR2 SFDVKD. Trimming removed 2 bases from V and 0 bases from J, with 12 bases in between. The CDR3 is 16 amino acids. The CDR3 spells CATSDSAVDLNTEAFF. The CDR3 DNA reads TGTGCCACCAGTGATTCGGCTGTCGACTTGAACACTGAAGCTTTCTTT.

This clonotype was picked up many times. V and J are TRBV19 and TRBJ1-5; D unresolved. CDR3 length equals 14 residues. The V gene's germline CDR1 is LNHDA and CDR2 SQIVND (reference sequence). The V gene lost 7 bases and the J gene lost 5 bases, with 15 bases spanning the gap. CDR3 in amino acids: CASTMGREHQPQHF. The CDR3 DNA follows: TGTGCCAGTACCATGGGGAGGGAGCATCAGCCCCAGCATTTT.

This clonotype turned up a few times. V gene TRBV6-6 combines with J gene TRBJ2-1, with D unclear. Germline CDR1 reads MNHNY; CDR2 reads SVGAGI (reference sequence). The length of the CDR3 is 13 residues. Trimming cost V 7 bases and J 8 bases, with 15 bases left between them. CDR3 sequence reads: CASIKFYNDEQFF. The CDR3 bases are TGTGCCAGCATTAAGTTTTATAACGATGAGCAGTTCTTC.

The chain is built from TRBV19 and TRBJ2-1; 7 nucleotides agree with TRBD2. The CDR3 is made up of 16 amino acids. V shed 4 bases and J 8 bases; nucleotides not matched to a gene: 14. Germline V gene data show CDR1 as LNHDA and CDR2 as SQIVND (reference sequence). The CDR3 loop reads CASSTGIRTSVDEQFF. Here the CDR3 DNA reads TGTGCCAGTAGTACTGGGATTCGCACTAGCGTGGATGAGCAGTTCTTC. The complete variable domain, with remaining parts taken from reference TRBV19 and TRBJ2-1, reads DGGITQSPKYLFRKEGQNVTLSCEQNLNHDAMYWYRQDPGQGLRLIYYSQIVNDFQKGDIAEGYSVSREKKESFPLTVTSAQKNPTAFYLCASSTGIRTSVDEQFFGPGTRLTVL.

The CDR3: CASSLKTSMGVQYF. CDR3 coding DNA: TGTGCCAGCAGTTTAAAGACTAGCATGGGGGTCCAGTACTTC. The V and J genes are TRBV27 and TRBJ2-5, with 7 bases fitting TRBD2. The germline V gene encodes CDR1 MNHEY and CDR2 SMNVEV (reference sequence). The J segment lost 10 bases and the V segment lost 2 bases, leaving 10 bases of the junction unmatched. This CDR3 is 14 amino acids long.

This clonotype was observed a handful of times. This chain joins TRBV4-1 and TRBJ1-2; 8 bases align to TRBD1. Germline V CDR1 and CDR2: MGHRA, YSYEKL. V was clipped by 1 base and J by 4 bases; unmatched bases: 8. The CDR3 is 16 amino acids. CDR3 DNA: TGCGCCAGCAGCCAAGGCCCGACAGGGGCCAGCTATGGCTACACCTTC. Translation: CASSQGPTGASYGYTF.

This clonotype appeared a few times. The CDR3 sequence: CASSGTSGGLTGELFF. The CDR3 nucleotides read TGTGCCAGCAGCGGGACTAGCGGGGGGCTCACCGGGGAGCTGTTTTTT. The chain is built from TRBV11-3 and TRBJ2-2; the match to TRBD2 covers 15 bases. J gave up 4 bases and V 5 bases, and 2 bases lay outside the gene matches. The CDR3 consists of 16 residues. Germline V CDR1 and CDR2: SGHNT, YENEEA. Drawing the rest from reference TRBV11-3 and TRBJ2-2, the complete variable domain is EAGVVQSPRYKIIEKKQPVAFWCNPISGHNTLYWYLQNLGQGPELLIRYENEEAVDDSQLPKDRFSAERLKGVDSTLKIQPAELGDSAVYLCASSGTSGGLTGELFFGEGSRLTVL.

This clonotype was counted between two and nine times. The chain is built from TRBV3-1 and TRBJ2-3; TRBD2 agrees at 9 bases. The CDR3 loop spans 14 amino acids. The V segment lost 1 base and the J segment 10 bases; nucleotides outside the gene matches: 6. Germline CDR1 and CDR2: LGHDT and YNNKEL (reference sequence). This CDR3 is CASSQVASGAPQYF. CDR3 bases: TGTGCCAGCAGCCAAGTCGCTAGCGGGGCTCCGCAGTATTTT.

In its sample, this clonotype was seen a few times. The chain combines TRBV29-1 with TRBJ1-1; D is undetermined. Trimming took 7 bases from V and 0 from J, leaving 12 bases between them. The CDR3 is made up of 13 amino acids. Germline V lookup: CDR1 SQVTM, CDR2 ANQGSEA. CDR3 region: CSAAFGMNTEAFF. The DNA for the CDR3 is TGCAGCGCTGCCTTCGGGATGAACACTGAAGCTTTCTTT.

The rearrangement joins TRBV6-6 to TRBJ1-5, with 8 positions matching TRBD1. From germline, CDR1 is MNHNY and CDR2 SVGAGI (reference sequence). Trimming removed 8 bases from V and 5 bases from J; junction bases left unmatched: 5. The CDR3 has 13 residues. CDR3 sequence (DNA): TGTGCCAGCGGGGGGACAGGACATCAGCCCCAGCATTTT. This codes for CASGGTGHQPQHF.

Written as DNA, the CDR3 is TGTGCCAGTAGTCAGGGACTAGCGAGAACCTCCTACAATGAGCAGTTCTTC. Protein product: CASSQGLARTSYNEQFF. V usage is TRBV19 and J usage is TRBJ2-1; 10 nucleotides agree with TRBD2. Germline-derived CDR1 and CDR2 are LNHDA and SQIVND (reference sequence). The CDR3 spans 17 residues. The ends lost 5 bases at V and 0 bases at J; junction bases unmatched: 7. The full variable domain, in which reference TRBV19 and TRBJ2-1 provide the parts outside the CDR3, is DGGITQSPKYLFRKEGQNVTLSCEQNLNHDAMYWYRQDPGQGLRLIYYSQIVNDFQKGDIAEGYSVSREKKESFPLTVTSAQKNPTAFYLCASSQGLARTSYNEQFFGPGTRLTVL.

This clonotype was detected many times. The V call is TRBV25-1, the J call TRBJ2-3; TRBD2 is a possible D gene (6 bases). The germline CDR1 and CDR2 sequences are MGHDK and SYGVNS. The CDR3 loop spans 16 amino acids. Trimming shortened V by 0 bases and J by 0 bases, and 10 bases separated the two germline ends. The CDR3: CASSEYGGFSTDTQYF. The CDR3 DNA is TGTGCCAGCAGTGAATACGGGGGATTTAGCACAGATACGCAGTATTTT.

The CDR3 here is CASSQGGREQETQYF. In DNA, the CDR3 is TGCGCCAGCAGCCAAGGGGGGAGGGAGCAAGAGACCCAGTACTTC. This chain uses TRBV4-3 with TRBJ2-5; TRBD2 agrees at 7 bases. With V trimmed by 1 base and J by 2 bases, 4 bases remained unmatched. Per germline, CDR1 LGHNA and CDR2 YSLEER. The CDR3 is 15 residues long.

This clonotype was counted only a few times. The chain links TRBV19 to TRBJ2-7; 7 bases align to TRBD2. Germline V CDR1 and CDR2: LNHDA, SQIVND (reference sequence). V was pared by 10 bases and J by 5 bases, with 8 bases of the junction left unmatched. CDR3 length equals 12 residues. CDR3 coding DNA: TGTGCCACCAGGGAGGGGTCGGACGAGCAGTACTTC. Its translation: CATREGSDEQYF.

The rearrangement links TRBV27 to TRBJ2-3; 8 nucleotides match TRBD2. This CDR3 is built from 18 residues. The junction had 17 bases not matched to a gene; V was cut back by 5 bases and J by 4 bases. Germline assignment: CDR1 MNHEY and CDR2 SMNVEV (reference sequence). The CDR3 sequence is CASSALGARGVIADTQYF. The CDR3 bases are TGTGCCAGCAGTGCCCTAGGGGCGCGGGGGGTAATTGCAGATACGCAGTATTTT.

This clonotype was picked up a small number of times. V gene TRBV4-3 combines with J gene TRBJ1-2; 7 positions match TRBD1. Germline-derived CDR1 and CDR2 are LGHNA and YSLEER. This CDR3 comprises 16 residues. V shed 1 base, J shed 4 bases, and the junction held 9 bases outside the gene matches. In nucleotides, the CDR3 is TGCGCCAGCAGCCAAGGAATTTCAGGGGGAGGCTATGGCTACACCTTC. Protein: CASSQGISGGGYGYTF.

This clonotype was recorded a few times. A junction boundary mismatches the germline segment, possibly from a read error. This chain joins TRBV20-1 and TRBJ1-1; weak D call: TRBD1 (5 bases). CDR3 length equals 13 residues. The germline gives CDR1 DFQATT, CDR2 SNEGSKA (reference sequence). The CDR3, as DNA: TGCAGTGCCAGAGGGGAGGGGTTCACTGAAGCTTTCTTT. This sequence encodes CSARGEGFTEAFF.

This chain links TRBV7-9 with TRBJ2-4; unclear D gene. CDR3 length: 13 residues. In germline, CDR1 is SEHNR, CDR2 FQNEAQ (reference sequence). Trimming cost V 5 bases and J 0 bases, with 5 bases left between them. Here the CDR3 DNA reads TGTGCCAGCAGCCAAGTAGCCAAAAACATTCAGTACTTC. The encoded protein is CASSQVAKNIQYF.